This T cell receptor beta chain was identified in a study of blood T cell repertoires in COVID-19. Adults between roughly 18 and 90 years of age took part from some 25 US areas. Profiled with immunoSEQ multiplex PCR; TCRdb holds only in-frame clones, not every one. The sample holds about 200,000 clones, around 92% seen once. CDR1 SGHDT and CDR2 YYEEEE come from the germline V gene. There are 14 residues in the CDR3. V shed 0 bases and J shed 7 bases, with 10 bases lying between them. This sequence originates from a woman in her twenties or thirties with acute COVID-19. The chain joins TRBV5-6 to TRBJ2-2; no clear D gene. Sequencing input: PBMCs or T cells enriched from blood (not recorded which). The CDR3 nucleotides read TGTGCCAGCAGCTTGGGCATGGGCGTCGGGGAGCTGTTTTTT. Encoded protein: CASSLGMGVGELFF.